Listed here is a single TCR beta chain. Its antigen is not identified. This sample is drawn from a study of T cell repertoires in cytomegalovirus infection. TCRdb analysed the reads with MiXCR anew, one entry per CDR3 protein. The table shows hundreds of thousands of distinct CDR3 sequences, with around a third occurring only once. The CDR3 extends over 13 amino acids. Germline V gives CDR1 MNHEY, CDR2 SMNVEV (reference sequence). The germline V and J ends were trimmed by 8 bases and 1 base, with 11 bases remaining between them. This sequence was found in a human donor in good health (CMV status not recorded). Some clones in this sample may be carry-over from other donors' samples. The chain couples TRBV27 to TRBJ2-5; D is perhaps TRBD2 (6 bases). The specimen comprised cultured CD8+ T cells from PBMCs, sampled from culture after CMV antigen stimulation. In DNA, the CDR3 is TGTGCCAGCCGCGGGGCCAGCCAAGAGACCCAGTACTTC. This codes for CASRGASQETQYF.